This entry lists 28 T cell receptor beta chains sequenced from one sample in a study of persistence of HIV-infected CD4 T cells. Cells were stimulated with overlapping HIV-1 Gag 15-mer peptides. Memory cells lacking CD40L and CD69 with high CD45RO were sorted. The antigens for these receptors are not known. This was the immunoSEQ version 4 assay in survey mode. Libraries were prepared by immunoSEQ multiplex PCR; TCRdb keeps only in-frame clonotypes and omits some of them. Among some 58,000 clones listed, just under 75% were seen once. The sequenced sample was CD4+ T cells sorted from PBMCs after roughly 18-hour stimulation, obtained from a patient who received antiretroviral therapy. The receptors were gathered from an adult man with HIV who was CMV-seropositive.

The gene calls are TRBV15 and TRBJ2-3; D is unresolved. The germline V gene has CDR1 LNHNV and CDR2 YYDKDF (reference sequence). The CDR3 contains 16 residues. Deletions cut 5 bases from V and 3 bases from J, with 18 bases between. The CDR3: CATSAPKTWGTDTQYF. The CDR3 bases are TGTGCCACCAGCGCCCCGAAGACATGGGGTACAGATACGCAGTATTTT.

The chain employs TRBV19 and TRBJ2-7, with a weak D call TRBD1 (5 bases). V was clipped by 1 base and J by 3 bases, with 22 bases between them. Germline values: CDR1 LNHDA, CDR2 SQIVND (reference sequence). CDR3 length equals 18 residues. The CDR3 loop reads CASSIAKVGIGANYEQYF. In DNA, the CDR3 is TGTGCCAGTAGTATAGCAAAGGTTGGGATTGGGGCGAACTACGAGCAGTACTTC.

V and J are TRBV5-1 and TRBJ2-3; D is tentatively TRBD1 or TRBD2 (5 bases each). The CDR3 is 15 amino acids. CDR1 is SGHRS and CDR2 is YFSETQ in the germline V gene. Trimming pared 7 bases from V and 5 bases from J, leaving 20 bases between. CDR3 nucleotide sequence: TGCGCCAGCCAGATGGGGACCCAAGCACGAGATACGCAGTATTTT. The encoded protein is CASQMGTQARDTQYF.

This chain links TRBV5-1 with TRBJ1-1; D ambiguous. This CDR3 contains 16 residues. In germline, CDR1 is SGHRS, CDR2 YFSETQ. V lost 4 bases and J lost 5, with 21 bases in between. The CDR3 protein is CASSPGLGVGYTEAFF. The CDR3 DNA is TGCGCCAGCAGCCCCGGGCTGGGAGTAGGATATACTGAAGCTTTCTTT.

The V call is TRBV5-1, the J call TRBJ2-2, with D perhaps TRBD1 (5 bases). Trimming shortened V by 2 bases and J by 7 bases, and 12 bases separated the two germline ends. The germline V gene has CDR1 SGHRS and CDR2 YFSETQ. The CDR3 extends over 14 amino acids. DNA of the CDR3: TGCGCCAGCAGCTTAGGCCAGGGTAACGGGGAGCTGTTTTTT. Its translation: CASSLGQGNGELFF.

This clone was detected only once. The rearrangement links TRBV5-1 to TRBJ2-3; weak D call: TRBD2 (7 bases). The length of the CDR3 is 15 residues. The germline V gene has CDR1 SGHRS and CDR2 YFSETQ. V was trimmed by 4 bases and J by 2 bases, leaving 14 bases between them. CDR3 protein: CASSQQGLITDTQYF. In DNA, the CDR3 is TGCGCCAGCAGCCAACAGGGACTAATCACAGATACGCAGTATTTT.

As DNA, the CDR3 is TGTGCCAGCAGTACCCAGCGGGGGGCAACAGATACGCAGTATTTT. Its protein product is CASSTQRGATDTQYF. The chain recombines TRBV2 with TRBJ2-3; TRBD2 matches 9 bases. This CDR3 spans 15 amino acids. Germline CDR1 is SNHLY and CDR2 is FYNNEI. V dropped 5 bases and J dropped 3; count of bases not matched to a gene: 6.

The rearrangement joins TRBV6-5 to TRBJ1-2; 7 bases map to TRBD1. Per germline, CDR1 MNHEY and CDR2 SVGAGI. This CDR3 is 14 amino acids long. J was trimmed by 8 bases and V by 4 bases; bases with no gene match: 10. CDR3 nucleotides: TGTGCCAGCAGTTTCGGGACAGCTCAAATCGGCTACACCTTC. Residues: CASSFGTAQIGYTF.

The chain couples TRBV6-5 to TRBJ1-5, with TRBD1 matching over 8 bases. Per the germline V gene, CDR1 is MNHEY and CDR2 is SVGAGI. The CDR3 contains 14 residues. J was trimmed by 10 bases and V by 2 bases; bases with no gene match: 7. The chain's CDR3 is CASSYGQGVSPQHF. CDR3 DNA: TGTGCCAGCAGTTACGGACAGGGTGTATCACCCCAGCATTTT.

V is TRBV13 and J is TRBJ1-4; D is unresolved. The germline CDR1 and CDR2 sequences are PRHDT and FYEKMQ (reference sequence). Trimming removed 5 bases from V and 0 bases from J, with 7 bases in between. The CDR3 sequence is 14 residues long. CDR3 in DNA: TGTGCCAGCAGCCGGGGAGCAACTAATGAAAAACTGTTTTTT. Translated, it gives CASSRGATNEKLFF.

The V call is TRBV10-3, the J call TRBJ2-7; no firm D call. Germline CDR1 and CDR2: ENHRY and SYGVKD. V was cut by 3 bases and J by 4 bases, with 16 bases left in between. CDR3 length equals 15 residues. CDR3 sequence (DNA): TGTGCCATCAGTGACCCGGGCACCAGATCTTACGAGCAGTACTTC. Amino acid sequence: CAISDPGTRSYEQYF.

This clone has only a few counts. The gene calls are TRBV14 and TRBJ2-2; the match to TRBD1 covers 7 bases. Germline V lookup: CDR1 SGHDN, CDR2 FVKESK. This CDR3 comprises 15 residues. After removal of 5 bases from V and 6 bases from J, the junction contained 9 bases not matched to a gene. This CDR3 reads CASSFRQGMAGELFF. The CDR3 region has the DNA TGTGCCAGCAGCTTCAGACAGGGTATGGCCGGGGAGCTGTTTTTT.

V is TRBV2 and J is TRBJ2-7, with TRBD1 matching 9 bases. The CDR3 loop spans 14 amino acids. CDR1 SNHLY and CDR2 FYNNEI come from the germline V gene. J was trimmed by 5 bases and V by 4 bases; bases with no gene match: 6. DNA for the CDR3: TGTGCCAGCAGTGGAGGGACAGGGAGAAACGAGCAGTACTTC. It yields the protein CASSGGTGRNEQYF.

The chain links TRBV2 to TRBJ2-7, with a possible D match to TRBD2 (6 bases). V dropped 1 base and J dropped 9 bases, with 13 bases sitting between them. Per germline, CDR1 SNHLY and CDR2 FYNNEI. CDR3 length equals 13 residues. The CDR3 DNA reads as TGTGCCAGCAGTGAAGGCGGGATCTGGGCGCAGTACTTC. Residues: CASSEGGIWAQYF.

This clone came up a few times. The V gene is TRBV6-5, the J gene TRBJ2-1; 9 bases line up with TRBD1. Germline values: CDR1 MNHEY, CDR2 SVGAGI. This CDR3 spans 15 amino acids. The ends lost 6 bases at V and 5 bases at J; junction bases unmatched: 8. CDR3 DNA sequence: TGTGCCAGCAGGCCGGACAGGGGCCGACACAATGAGCAGTTCTTC. Its protein is CASRPDRGRHNEQFF.

V is TRBV11-2 and J is TRBJ1-1; D is perhaps TRBD1 (6 bases). Germline CDR1 reads SGHAT; CDR2 reads FQNNGV. Trimming left V 2 bases short and J 1 base short, with 8 bases between. This CDR3 is 14 amino acids long. CDR3 amino acids: CASSLRQENTEAFF. The DNA of the CDR3 is TGTGCCAGCAGCTTACGACAGGAGAACACTGAAGCTTTCTTT.

This clone was seen once. The chain couples TRBV6-5 to TRBJ2-5; D remains ambiguous. CDR1 and CDR2 from the germline V gene are MNHEY and SVGAGI. The CDR3 covers 14 residues. V lost 4 bases to trimming and J lost 1 base, with 10 bases between them. CDR3 in DNA: TGTGCCAGCAGTTTATCCTTCAGCCAAGAGACCCAGTACTTC. Amino acids: CASSLSFSQETQYF.

The V gene is TRBV12-3 or TRBV12-4, the J gene TRBJ2-1, with D uncertain. V was trimmed by 5 bases and J by 6 bases, leaving 5 bases between them. This CDR3 contains 11 residues. The CDR3 region is CASSRVNEQFF. In DNA, the CDR3 is TGTGCCAGCAGTAGAGTCAATGAGCAGTTCTTC.

Only a few counts were recorded for this clone. The chain combines TRBV6-5 with TRBJ2-3; D may correspond to TRBD1 or TRBD2 (5 bases each). Trimming took off 6 bases at V and 2 bases at J, with 15 bases between the two ends. CDR3 length: 15 residues. Germline lookup yields CDR1 MNHEY and CDR2 SVGAGI. In DNA form, the CDR3 reads TGTGCCAGCAGCAACGGGGCGGTAGACACAGATACGCAGTATTTT. Its protein is CASSNGAVDTDTQYF.

The chain employs TRBV28 and TRBJ1-1; a possible D gene is TRBD1 (5 bases). The CDR3 consists of 12 residues. The V gene's germline CDR1 is MDHEN and CDR2 SYDVKM. V was cut by 11 bases and J by 5 bases, with 15 bases left in between. The CDR3 reads CASRGPGTEAFF. The CDR3 region has the DNA TGTGCCTCTCGGGGCCCGGGGACTGAAGCTTTCTTT.

V is TRBV28 and J is TRBJ1-2, with D tentatively TRBD1 (5 bases). This CDR3 is 15 amino acids long. In germline, CDR1 is MDHEN, CDR2 SYDVKM. Trimming left V 5 bases short and J 5 bases short, with 18 bases between. In DNA, the CDR3 is TGTGCCAGCAGTGCCGCGGGCAGGGAGAGGTATGGCTACACCTTC. Translation: CASSAAGRERYGYTF.

The rearrangement links TRBV2 to TRBJ1-6, with a possible D match to TRBD1 (6 bases). The CDR3 runs to 18 residues. Trimming pared 5 bases from V and 10 bases from J, leaving 27 bases between. In germline, CDR1 is SNHLY, CDR2 FYNNEI. The CDR3 spells CASSSPVQGLNQGSPLHF. The CDR3 DNA reads as TGTGCCAGCAGTAGCCCGGTGCAGGGCCTAAACCAGGGGTCACCCCTCCACTTT.

The chain uses TRBV29-1 and TRBJ1-3; 7 positions match TRBD1. Germline V CDR1 and CDR2: SQVTM, ANQGSEA. The CDR3 is 14 amino acids. Trimming took 5 bases from V and 8 from J; bases not matched to a gene: 12. CDR3 DNA: TGCAGCGTTTTTACAGGTTATCAGGGGGACACCATATATTTT. It encodes CSVFTGYQGDTIYF.

This sequence joins TRBV24-1 and TRBJ1-2, with D possibly TRBD1 on 5 matching bases. Trimming pared 4 bases from V and 0 bases from J, leaving 20 bases between. Germline V lookup: CDR1 KGHDR, CDR2 SFDVKD. The CDR3 sequence is 18 residues long. The CDR3 bases are TGTGCCACCAGTGAGCTAAAAAACCGGGACGGGGCTAACTATGGCTACACCTTC. This encodes CATSELKNRDGANYGYTF.

J is TRBJ2-7 and V is TRBV19; D might be TRBD1 (6 bases). The germline gives CDR1 LNHDA, CDR2 SQIVND (reference sequence). This CDR3 has 12 residues. V was shortened by 9 bases and J by 0 bases, with 9 bases between the two germline ends. DNA for the CDR3: TGTGCCAGGCGACAGGCCTCCTACGAGCAGTACTTC. Amino acids: CARRQASYEQYF.

The CDR3 loop reads CASSLSSRPNTEAFF. CDR3 nucleotides: TGTGCCAGCAGTTTATCTTCCAGACCGAACACTGAAGCTTTCTTT. The V and J genes are TRBV27 and TRBJ1-1; no reliable D call. With 0 bases removed from V and 1 base from J, the gap between germline ends came to 9 bases. The CDR3 runs 15 residues. Germline-derived CDR1 and CDR2 are MNHEY and SMNVEV (reference sequence).

The V gene is TRBV28, the J gene TRBJ2-2; 9 bases line up with TRBD2. CDR1 is MDHEN and CDR2 is SYDVKM in the germline V gene. The CDR3 is 15 amino acids. Trimming at V came to 6 bases and at J to 4 bases, leaving 6 bases not matched to a gene. The CDR3 here is CASSFSGGSTGELFF. The DNA for the CDR3 is TGTGCCAGCAGCTTTAGCGGGGGAAGCACCGGGGAGCTGTTTTTT.

This clone has only a few counts. The chain carries TRBV5-6 and TRBJ2-3; TRBD1 matches 8 bases. The CDR3 loop spans 14 amino acids. Germline V gene lookup returns CDR1 SGHDT and CDR2 YYEEEE. V was clipped by 2 bases and J by 4 bases; unmatched bases: 3. CDR3: CASSLKQGADTQYF. DNA for the CDR3: TGTGCCAGCAGCTTAAAACAGGGGGCAGATACGCAGTATTTT.